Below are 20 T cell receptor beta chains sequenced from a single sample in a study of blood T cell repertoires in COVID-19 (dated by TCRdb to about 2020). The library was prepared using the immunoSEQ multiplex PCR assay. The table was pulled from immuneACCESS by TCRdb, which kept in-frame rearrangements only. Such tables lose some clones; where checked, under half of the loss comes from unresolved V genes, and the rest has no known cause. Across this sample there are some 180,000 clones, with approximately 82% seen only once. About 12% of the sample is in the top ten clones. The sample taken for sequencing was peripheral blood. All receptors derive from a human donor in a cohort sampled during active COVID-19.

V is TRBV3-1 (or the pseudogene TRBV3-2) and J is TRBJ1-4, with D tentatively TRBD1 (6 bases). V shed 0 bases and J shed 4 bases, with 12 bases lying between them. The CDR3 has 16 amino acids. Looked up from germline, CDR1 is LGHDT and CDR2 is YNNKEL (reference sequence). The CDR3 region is CASSQDWGLGNEKLFF. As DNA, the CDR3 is TGTGCCAGCAGCCAAGATTGGGGGCTCGGTAATGAAAAACTGTTTTTT.

The CDR3 DNA sequence: TGTGCCAGCAGCCGGGACAGGGGGCGGAATGAGCAGTTCTTC. This codes for CASSRDRGRNEQFF. J is TRBJ2-1 and V is TRBV6-5, with 12 positions matching TRBD1. The V and J ends lost 6 bases and 7 bases, in that order; junction bases with no gene match: 4. This CDR3 has 14 amino acids. Germline V CDR1 and CDR2: MNHEY, SVGAGI.

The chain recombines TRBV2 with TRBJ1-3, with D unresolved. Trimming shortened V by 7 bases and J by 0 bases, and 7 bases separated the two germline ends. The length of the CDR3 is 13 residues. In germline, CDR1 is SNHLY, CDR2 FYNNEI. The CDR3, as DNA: TGTGCCAGCAACATAGCCTCTGGAAACACCATATATTTT. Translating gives CASNIASGNTIYF.

The chain's CDR3 is CASYRGDVYEQYF. Written as DNA, the CDR3 is TGTGCCAGCTACAGGGGGGACGTCTACGAGCAGTACTTC. This chain links TRBV28 with TRBJ2-7; 8 bases map to TRBD1. The CDR3 loop spans 13 amino acids. The V segment lost 8 bases and the J segment 3 bases; nucleotides outside the gene matches: 6. Germline V gene lookup returns CDR1 MDHEN and CDR2 SYDVKM.

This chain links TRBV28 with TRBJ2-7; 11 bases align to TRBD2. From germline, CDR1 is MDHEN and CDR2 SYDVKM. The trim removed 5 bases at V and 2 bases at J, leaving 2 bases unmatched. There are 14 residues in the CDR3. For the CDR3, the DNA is TGTGCCAGCAGTGGGACTAGCGGCCCCTACGAGCAGTACTTC. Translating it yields CASSGTSGPYEQYF.

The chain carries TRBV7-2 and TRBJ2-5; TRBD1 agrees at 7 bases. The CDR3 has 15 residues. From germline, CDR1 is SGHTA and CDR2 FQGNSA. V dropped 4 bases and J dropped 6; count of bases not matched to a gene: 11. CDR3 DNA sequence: TGTGCCAGCAGCTCGCAGACAGGGACCAGGCAGACCCAGTACTTC. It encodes CASSSQTGTRQTQYF.

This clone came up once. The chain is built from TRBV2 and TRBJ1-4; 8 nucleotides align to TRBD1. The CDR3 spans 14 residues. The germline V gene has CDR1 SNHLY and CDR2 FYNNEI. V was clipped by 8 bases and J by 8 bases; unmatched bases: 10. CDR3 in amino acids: CASGRTGNGEKLFF. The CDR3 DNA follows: TGTGCCAGCGGGAGGACAGGGAACGGCGAAAAACTGTTTTTT. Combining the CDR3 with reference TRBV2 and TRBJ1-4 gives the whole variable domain EPEVTQTPSHQVTQMGQEVILRCVPISNHLYFYWYRQILGQKVEFLVSFYNNEISEKSEIFDDQFSVERPDGSNFTLKIRSTKLEDSAMYFCASGRTGNGEKLFFGSGTQLSVL.

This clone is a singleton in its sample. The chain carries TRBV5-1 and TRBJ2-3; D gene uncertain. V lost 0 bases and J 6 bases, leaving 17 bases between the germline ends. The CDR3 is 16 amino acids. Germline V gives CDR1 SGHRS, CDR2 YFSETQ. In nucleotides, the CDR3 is TGCGCCAGCAGCTTGGGTTCGAGGTCGACGAGGGATACGCAGTATTTT. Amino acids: CASSLGSRSTRDTQYF.

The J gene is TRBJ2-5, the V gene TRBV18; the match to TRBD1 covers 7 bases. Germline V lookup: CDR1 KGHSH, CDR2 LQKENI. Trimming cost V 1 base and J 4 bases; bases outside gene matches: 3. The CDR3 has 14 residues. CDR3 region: CASSPQTGTETQYF. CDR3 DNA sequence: TGTGCCAGCTCACCACAGACAGGGACAGAGACCCAGTACTTC.

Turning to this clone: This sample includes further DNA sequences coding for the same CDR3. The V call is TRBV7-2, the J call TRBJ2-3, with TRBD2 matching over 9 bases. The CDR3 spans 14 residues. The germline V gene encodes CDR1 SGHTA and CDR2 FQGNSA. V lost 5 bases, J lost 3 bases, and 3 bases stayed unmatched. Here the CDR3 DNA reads TGTGCCAGCAGCCCAGGACTAGCGACAGATACGCAGTATTTT. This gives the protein CASSPGLATDTQYF.

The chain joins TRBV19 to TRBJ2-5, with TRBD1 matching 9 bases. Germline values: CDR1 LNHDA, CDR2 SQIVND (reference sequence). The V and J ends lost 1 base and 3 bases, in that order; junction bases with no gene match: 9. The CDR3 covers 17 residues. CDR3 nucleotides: TGTGCCAGTAGTATAGGGTCGGGGACAGGGCTTAAAGAGACCCAGTACTTC. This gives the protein CASSIGSGTGLKETQYF.

This CDR3 is CAWSHEREPQYF. DNA for the CDR3: TGTGCCTGGAGTCATGAGCGGGAGCCCCAGTACTTC. The V and J genes are TRBV30 and TRBJ2-5; TRBD2 agrees at 8 bases. The ends lost 2 bases at V and 9 bases at J; junction bases unmatched: 5. This CDR3 is built from 12 residues. Looked up from germline, CDR1 is GTSNPN and CDR2 is SVGIG (reference sequence).

CDR3 nucleotides: TGTGCCAGCAGCTTAGTCCCTGACGCGGTCTACGAGCAGTACTTC. This codes for CASSLVPDAVYEQYF. The J gene is TRBJ2-7, the V gene TRBV7-8; D not certain. In germline, CDR1 is SGHVS, CDR2 FQNEAQ. The V and J ends lost 1 base and 3 bases respectively, with 13 bases between them. The CDR3 loop spans 15 amino acids.

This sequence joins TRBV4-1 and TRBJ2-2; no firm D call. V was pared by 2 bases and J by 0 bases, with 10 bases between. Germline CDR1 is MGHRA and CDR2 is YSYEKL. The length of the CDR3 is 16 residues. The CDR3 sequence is CASSQHSPANTGELFF. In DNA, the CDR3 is TGCGCCAGCAGCCAACATAGCCCGGCGAACACCGGGGAGCTGTTTTTT.

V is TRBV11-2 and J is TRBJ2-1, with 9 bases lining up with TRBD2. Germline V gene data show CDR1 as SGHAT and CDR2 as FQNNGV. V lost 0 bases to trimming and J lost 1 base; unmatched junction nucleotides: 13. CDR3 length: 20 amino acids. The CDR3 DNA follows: TGTGCCAGCAGCTTAGATAGAGGTCTTAGCGGGAGAGGGTCCTACAATGAGCAGTTCTTC. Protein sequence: CASSLDRGLSGRGSYNEQFF.

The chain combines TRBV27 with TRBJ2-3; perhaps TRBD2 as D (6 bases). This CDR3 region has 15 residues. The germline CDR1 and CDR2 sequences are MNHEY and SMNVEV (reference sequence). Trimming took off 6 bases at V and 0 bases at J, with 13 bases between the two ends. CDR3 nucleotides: TGTGCCAGCAGGCCGGGACTCCTTAGCACAGATACGCAGTATTTT. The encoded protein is CASRPGLLSTDTQYF.

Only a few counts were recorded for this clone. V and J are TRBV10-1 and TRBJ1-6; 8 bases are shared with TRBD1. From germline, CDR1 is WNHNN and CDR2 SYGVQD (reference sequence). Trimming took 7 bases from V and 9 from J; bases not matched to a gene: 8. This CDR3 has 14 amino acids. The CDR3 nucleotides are TGCGCCAGCACGTGGACAGGGTTGGGTTCACCCCTCCACTTT. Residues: CASTWTGLGSPLHF.

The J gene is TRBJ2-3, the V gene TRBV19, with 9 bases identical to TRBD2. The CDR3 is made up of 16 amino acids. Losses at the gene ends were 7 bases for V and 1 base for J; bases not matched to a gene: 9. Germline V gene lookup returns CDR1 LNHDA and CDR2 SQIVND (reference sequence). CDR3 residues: CASNPSGTLGTDTQYF. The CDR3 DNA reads TGTGCCAGTAACCCTAGCGGGACCCTAGGCACAGATACGCAGTATTTT.

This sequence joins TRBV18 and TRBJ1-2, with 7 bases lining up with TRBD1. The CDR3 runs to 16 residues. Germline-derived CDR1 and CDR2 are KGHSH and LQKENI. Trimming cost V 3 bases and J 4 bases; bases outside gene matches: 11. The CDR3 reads CASSPDRDRAFYGYTF. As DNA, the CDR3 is TGTGCCAGCTCACCCGACCGCGACAGGGCCTTCTATGGCTACACCTTC.

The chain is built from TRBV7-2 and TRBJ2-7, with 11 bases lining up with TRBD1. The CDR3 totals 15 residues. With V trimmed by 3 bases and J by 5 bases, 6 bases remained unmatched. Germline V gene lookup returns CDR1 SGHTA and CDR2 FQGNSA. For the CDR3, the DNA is TGTGCCAGCAGCTTGGACAGGGGGCTCCGCCACGAGCAGTACTTC. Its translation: CASSLDRGLRHEQYF.